This is a list of T cell receptor beta chains from one sample in a study of Ad26.COV2.S vaccination and SARS-CoV-2 variants. Produced via immunoSEQ multiplex PCR; TCRdb's table is partial and in-frame only. The repertoire holds more than 300,000 clones, less than 90% seen once, with around 11% in the top ten. The sequenced sample was peripheral blood, obtained in a trial of Ad26.COV2.S vaccine versus placebo. The origin of the receptors is a person aged 18-60 years who received the Ad26.COV2.S COVID-19 vaccine or a placebo. Each CDR3 is given with its conserved first and last residue.

J	V	CDR3
TRBJ2-4	TRBV19	CASSIGGGTDIQYF
TRBJ2-3	TRBV7-3	CASSLRQGATTDTQYF
TRBJ2-2	TRBV6-4	CASSASGSHTGELFF
TRBJ2-1	TRBV7-6	CASRPDGGYEQFF
TRBJ2-6	TRBV6-5	CASSITGAGANVLTF
TRBJ1-1	TRBV7-2	CASSLKNPNTEAFF
TRBJ2-7	TRBV28	CASSAPPGQGRGEQYF
TRBJ1-2	TRBV4-3	CASSQGRAHGGYTF
TRBJ2-2	TRBV5-4	CASSFRGGLAGELFF
TRBJ1-1	TRBV7-2	CASSLVGAGAMNTEAFF